The 6 T cell receptor beta chains below were found in one sample sequenced in a study of blood T cell repertoires in COVID-19. TCRdb's table, derived via immunoSEQ multiplex PCR, lists solely in-frame clones and lacks some. The sample includes nearly 90,000 clones, around 91% of them seen just once. The sequenced sample was peripheral blood. The receptors here all came from a man between 18 and 29 years old with COVID-19, enrolled during active disease.

This sequence joins TRBV29-1 and TRBJ2-7, with 7 bases aligning to TRBD1. Germline lookup yields CDR1 SQVTM and CDR2 ANQGSEA. This CDR3 has 12 amino acids. V lost 0 bases and J lost 6; bases outside the gene matches: 2. The CDR3 DNA reads as TGCAGCGTTGAAGATGACAGGGTCGAGCAGTACTTC. Protein product: CSVEDDRVEQYF.

The rearrangement links TRBV19 to TRBJ2-5; 7 positions match TRBD1. Trimming at V came to 6 bases and at J to 5 bases, leaving 15 bases not matched to a gene. Germline-derived CDR1 and CDR2 are LNHDA and SQIVND (reference sequence). CDR3 size: 16 residues. The CDR3 DNA follows: TGTGCCAGTAGCAGCATAGGGGGCTCTAGCACCGAGACCCAGTACTTC. Translating it yields CASSSIGGSSTETQYF.

V usage is TRBV5-1 and J usage is TRBJ2-7; D possibly corresponds to TRBD1 (6 bases). Trimming stripped 3 bases from V and 9 bases from J, with 16 bases between. The CDR3 runs to 13 residues. Germline loops: CDR1 SGHRS, CDR2 YFSETQ. For the CDR3, the DNA is TGCGCCAGCAGCTCGGACTCCCGAGGGGGGCAGTACTTC. Encoded protein: CASSSDSRGGQYF.

The chain combines TRBV28 with TRBJ1-3, with 8 bases fitting TRBD1. The V gene end was trimmed by 6 bases and the J gene end by 4 bases; junction bases not matched to a gene: 8. The CDR3 sequence is 15 residues long. Per germline, CDR1 MDHEN and CDR2 SYDVKM. CDR3 sequence (DNA): TGTGCCAGCAGCCGGAGCAGGGGGCGCGGAAACACCATATATTTT. Its translation is CASSRSRGRGNTIYF.

The chain carries TRBV28 and TRBJ2-1, with 10 bases fitting TRBD2. Germline V lookup: CDR1 MDHEN, CDR2 SYDVKM. The CDR3 length is 16 residues. With 1 base clipped from V and 9 bases from J, the junction kept 9 bases outside the gene matches. The CDR3 spells CASSLSTGTSEVEQFF. The CDR3 nucleotides are TGTGCCAGCAGTTTATCCACCGGGACTAGCGAGGTTGAGCAGTTCTTC.

The chain recombines TRBV24-1 with TRBJ2-1, with D possibly being TRBD2 (6 bases). Germline V lookup: CDR1 KGHDR, CDR2 SFDVKD. V shed 3 bases and J shed 6 bases, with 14 bases lying between them. This CDR3 contains 15 residues. The CDR3 loop reads CATSDPSAPPNEQFF. The CDR3 DNA sequence: TGTGCCACCAGTGATCCTAGCGCGCCCCCCAATGAGCAGTTCTTC.